This TCR beta chain was documented in a study of cytomegalovirus exposure and HLA in healthy donors. As for the study in general: Most genotyped donors, 65% to 85% of about 360, had Caucasian-associated genetic ancestry.

PCR was performed using 60 Vbeta and 13 Jbeta primers. Repertoires were generated with immunoSEQ multiplex PCR, while TCRdb's copy carries only in-frame clones and drops some. The table shows some 96,000 clones, with approximately 76% occurring only once. Details on this clone: Its target is unknown.

Trimming removed 3 bases from V and 6 bases from J, with 18 bases in between. This CDR3 region has 16 residues. Germline lookup yields CDR1 SGDLS and CDR2 YYNGEE. Study conclusions and caveats: In an earlier analysis, in some 500 donors, most V segments appeared productive either ~87% or ~30% of the time. Indistinguishable V segments, including TRBV6-2 and TRBV6-3, were excluded. Some public TCRs appeared in many individuals, while most sequences were rare.

The material sequenced was PBMCs. This receptor was taken from a man aged 40-49 years in good health and CMV-seropositive. The V call is TRBV9, the J call TRBJ2-2, with a tentative D call TRBD2 (7 bases). DNA for the CDR3: TGTGCCAGCAGCGCCCTGGGGGGGCCGACGGCCGGGGAGCTGTTTTTT. It translates to CASSALGGPTAGELFF.